Below, 26 T cell receptor beta chains from the same sample are listed, as sequenced in a study of blood T cells in healthy people across ages. Together with a sample-barcoded 5' primer, a J-beta primer mix was included in a second PCR lasting roughly 6 to 12 cycles. TCRdb passed the 5' RACE reads through MiXCR, listing each CDR3 protein once. The profile shows 780,000 or so distinct CDR3 sequences, just over 55% of them singletons. Material: blood. Every receptor here comes from a man in his forties in good health.

The chain carries TRBV4-3 and TRBJ1-1; D perhaps matches TRBD1 (5 bases). There are 13 residues in the CDR3. Germline assignment: CDR1 LGHNA and CDR2 YSLEER. Between the trimmed V and J ends, which lost 5 bases and 0 bases, there was a span of 7 bases. This chain's CDR3 is CASSKTVNTEAFF. CDR3 nucleotides: TGCGCCAGCAGCAAGACAGTGAACACTGAAGCTTTCTTT.

This clonotype was counted once. The V and J genes are TRBV5-5 and TRBJ2-3, with 9 nucleotides matching TRBD2. This CDR3 has 15 amino acids. J lost 4 bases, V lost 0 bases, and 3 bases had no gene match. Germline V CDR1 and CDR2: SGHKS, YYEKEE (reference sequence). This CDR3 is CASSLEWTSADTQYF. CDR3 DNA sequence: TGTGCCAGCAGCTTGGAATGGACTAGCGCAGATACGCAGTATTTT.

The rearrangement links TRBV6-1 to TRBJ2-7; a possible D gene is TRBD2 (6 bases). The V end was cut by 2 bases, the J end by 6 bases, with 11 bases between. Germline V gene lookup returns CDR1 MNHNS and CDR2 SASEGT. CDR3 size: 13 residues. The CDR3 is CASSEYGGGEQYF. Here the CDR3 DNA reads TGTGCCAGCAGTGAATATGGGGGAGGCGAGCAGTACTTC.

The chain links TRBV6-2 or TRBV6-3 to TRBJ2-1; 9 bases agree with TRBD2. Germline CDR1 is MNHEY and CDR2 is SVGEGT. The V segment lost 5 bases and the J segment 3 bases; nucleotides outside the gene matches: 5. CDR3 length: 15 amino acids. CDR3 loop: CASSLLAGYYNEQFF. CDR3 DNA sequence: TGTGCCAGCAGTCTCCTAGCGGGGTACTACAATGAGCAGTTCTTC.

V usage is TRBV7-3 and J usage is TRBJ2-1, with TRBD2 identical over 12 bases. V lost 2 bases to trimming and J lost 8 bases; unmatched junction nucleotides: 7. From germline, CDR1 is SGHTA and CDR2 FQGTGA. The CDR3 contains 16 residues. CDR3 nucleotide sequence: TGTGCCAGCAGCTTAGCGACTAGCGGGAGAGGGGATGAGCAGTTCTTC. It specifies CASSLATSGRGDEQFF.

This clonotype was counted between two and nine times. The chain is built from TRBV7-2 and TRBJ2-2; 7 nucleotides match TRBD1. J lost 5 bases, V lost 5 bases, and 8 bases had no gene match. The germline V gene encodes CDR1 SGHTA and CDR2 FQGNSA. This CDR3 comprises 15 residues. CDR3 protein: CASSVRGTATGELFF. CDR3 DNA: TGTGCCAGCAGCGTGCGAGGGACAGCAACCGGGGAGCTGTTTTTT.

The gene calls are TRBV5-1 and TRBJ2-1; 11 bases are shared with TRBD1. In germline, CDR1 is SGHRS, CDR2 YFSETQ. The CDR3 has 21 residues. V shed 4 bases, J shed 7 bases, and the junction held 25 bases outside the gene matches. The CDR3 DNA reads as TGCGCCAGCAGCCGGTCGGGGACAGGGGGTTCGGCGGGGAGGTCTTCAAATGAGCAGTTCTTC. Its translation is CASSRSGTGGSAGRSSNEQFF.

The rearrangement links TRBV7-9 to TRBJ2-5; D is perhaps TRBD1 or TRBD2 (5 bases each). The V end lost 3 bases, the J end lost 3 bases, and 17 bases lay between the germline ends. CDR3 length equals 16 residues. The V gene's germline CDR1 is SEHNR and CDR2 FQNEAQ (reference sequence). CDR3 protein: CASSLGVGDGEETQYF. CDR3 nucleotide sequence: TGTGCCAGCAGCTTGGGGGTCGGGGACGGAGAAGAGACCCAGTACTTC.

V usage is TRBV20-1 and J usage is TRBJ1-1, with D unresolved. The CDR3 covers 12 residues. The germline CDR1 and CDR2 sequences are DFQATT and SNEGSKA (reference sequence). Trimming left V 2 bases short and J 1 base short, with 5 bases between. The CDR3 DNA is TGCAGTGCTAGATCATGGAACACTGAAGCTTTCTTT. Encoded protein: CSARSWNTEAFF.

The V call is TRBV10-3, the J call TRBJ2-4; the match to TRBD2 covers 8 bases. The J call could be wrong; TRBJ2-5 is a better fit for the DNA end. In germline, CDR1 is ENHRY, CDR2 SYGVKD. The CDR3 sequence is 15 residues long. DNA of the CDR3: TGTGCCATCAGTGAGGCGGGAGGACAGCAAGAGACCCAGTACTTC. Amino acids: CAISEAGGQQETQYF.

The gene calls are TRBV4-2 and TRBJ2-7, with D perhaps TRBD1 (6 bases). CDR3 length: 14 residues. Germline V lookup: CDR1 LGHNA, CDR2 YNFKEQ. The ends were cut back, 3 bases at V and 6 bases at J, with 15 bases in the middle. This CDR3 is CASSQETGPSEQYF. The CDR3, as DNA: TGTGCCAGCAGCCAGGAGACAGGACCTAGCGAGCAGTACTTC.

The table lists this clonotype with many counts. V gene TRBV21-1 combines with J gene TRBJ1-1. TRBV21-1 is deemed a pseudogene. This CDR3 comprises 15 residues. This CDR3 reads CASRLLRAGSTEAFF. In DNA, the CDR3 is TGTGCCAGCAGGCTACTAAGGGCAGGGAGCACTGAAGCTTTCTTT.

On this clonotype: One end of the junction varies from germline; a read error may be responsible. The chain is built from TRBV11-1 and TRBJ1-1, with 10 nucleotides matching TRBD1. The CDR3 is 15 residues long. The germline gives CDR1 SGHAT, CDR2 FQDESV (reference sequence). In nucleotides, the CDR3 is TGTGTCAGCAGCGCCCCGGACAGGGGGGGTACTGAAGCTTTCTTT. It is translated as CVSSAPDRGGTEAFF.

This clonotype was seen a few times. Written as DNA, the CDR3 is TGTGCCCGCGGTGGCGGGATTGGCGGCTATGGCTACACCTTC. Translated, it gives CARGGGIGGYGYTF. This chain joins TRBV12-3 or TRBV12-4 and TRBJ1-2; no reliable D call. Trimming removed 11 bases from V and 4 bases from J, with 20 bases in between. The CDR3 consists of 14 residues.

The J gene is TRBJ2-5, the V gene TRBV9; 8 bases line up with TRBD2. V was pared by 7 bases and J by 4 bases, with 12 bases of the junction left unmatched. The CDR3 consists of 15 residues. The germline V gene has CDR1 SGDLS and CDR2 YYNGEE. CDR3 sequence (DNA): TGTGCCAGCTCTGCTAGACTAGCGCTTCCAGAGACCCAGTACTTC. It yields the protein CASSARLALPETQYF.

The rearrangement links TRBV2 to TRBJ2-7; no reliable D call. The J call is uncertain, as TRBJ2-5 better fits the DNA end. This CDR3 region has 13 residues. Germline V gives CDR1 SNHLY, CDR2 FYNNEI. This chain's CDR3 is CASSLGQMGTQYF. DNA for the CDR3: TGTGCCAGCAGCCTAGGCCAGATGGGGACCCAGTACTTC.

The sample holds many counts of this clonotype. The chain couples TRBV5-1 to TRBJ1-2, with 7 nucleotides matching TRBD1. V dropped 4 bases and J dropped 4; count of bases not matched to a gene: 7. Germline V gene data show CDR1 as SGHRS and CDR2 as YFSETQ. CDR3 length: 14 amino acids. The CDR3 reads CASSLDGTAYGYTF. The CDR3 DNA is TGCGCCAGCAGCCTAGACGGGACAGCCTATGGCTACACCTTC.

The chain joins TRBV27 to TRBJ2-1; 10 bases match TRBD2. V dropped 3 bases and J dropped 8; count of bases not matched to a gene: 7. Per the germline V gene, CDR1 is MNHEY and CDR2 is SMNVEV (reference sequence). This CDR3 region has 15 residues. CDR3 amino acids: CASSLQRGGRDEQFF. The CDR3 coding sequence is TGTGCCAGCAGTTTGCAGCGGGGGGGCCGGGATGAGCAGTTCTTC.

V gene TRBV18 combines with J gene TRBJ2-2; TRBD2 matches at 10 bases. J was trimmed by 1 base and V by 10 bases; bases with no gene match: 6. CDR3 length: 15 residues. The V gene's germline CDR1 is KGHSH and CDR2 LQKENI. The DNA of the CDR3 is TGTGCCACACTTCGGACTAGCGGGAACACCGGGGAGCTGTTTTTT. Its translation is CATLRTSGNTGELFF.

V usage is TRBV21-1 and J usage is TRBJ2-5. TRBV21-1 is reported as a pseudogene. The CDR3 has 16 residues. CDR3 coding DNA: TGTGCCAGCAGCAATAGGAACAGCGAGTTCCAAGAGACCCAGTACTTC. It codes for CASSNRNSEFQETQYF.

The V and J genes are TRBV10-3 and TRBJ2-7, with 8 nucleotides matching TRBD2. The CDR3 covers 15 residues. Trimming cost V 6 bases and J 1 base; bases outside gene matches: 8. Germline V CDR1 and CDR2: ENHRY, SYGVKD. The CDR3 region is CAISPSGSGSYEQYF. DNA of the CDR3: TGTGCCATCAGCCCCAGCGGGAGCGGGTCCTACGAGCAGTACTTC.

The genes are TRBV6-5 and TRBJ2-5; D possibly corresponds to TRBD1 (6 bases). The CDR3 has 15 amino acids. The V and J ends lost 5 bases and 2 bases respectively, with 15 bases between them. From germline, CDR1 is MNHEY and CDR2 SVGAGI. In DNA, the CDR3 is TGTGCCAGCAGTCGTCAGGGGCTCCCTCAAGAGACCCAGTACTTC. It yields the protein CASSRQGLPQETQYF.

The sample holds a few counts of this clonotype. The J gene is TRBJ2-4, the V gene TRBV4-3, with D possibly matching TRBD2 (6 bases). The CDR3 spans 15 residues. Germline V CDR1 and CDR2: LGHNA, YSLEER. V lost 1 base to trimming and J lost 2 bases, with 9 bases between them. This chain's CDR3 is CASSQGRGTKNIQYF. For the CDR3, the DNA is TGCGCCAGCAGCCAAGGGAGGGGAACCAAAAACATTCAGTACTTC.

In regard to this clonotype: The DNA is omitted, as the CDR3 cannot be located on it reliably, and the CDR3 follows TCRdb's listing. This chain uses TRBV20-1 with TRBJ1-5; TRBD1 was called by the table and not checked on the DNA. CDR1 DFQATT and CDR2 SNEGSKA come from the germline V gene (reference sequence). The CDR3 is 21 residues long, ends included. CDR3 region: CSASDHEQFFGPGSSNQPQHF.

The rearrangement uses TRBV6-2 or TRBV6-3 and TRBJ1-5; TRBD1 matches at 7 bases. The trim removed 8 bases at V and 6 bases at J, leaving 10 bases unmatched. In germline, CDR1 is MNHEY, CDR2 SVGEGT. CDR3 length: 14 residues. CDR3 residues: CASLPGGVSQPQHF. CDR3 coding DNA: TGTGCCAGCCTACCAGGGGGGGTCAGTCAGCCCCAGCATTTT.

This clonotype has only a few counts. This chain connects TRBV14 to TRBJ1-2; weak D call: TRBD1 (6 bases). This CDR3 comprises 13 residues. V dropped 3 bases and J dropped 3 bases, with 8 bases sitting between them. Germline V gives CDR1 SGHDN, CDR2 FVKESK. DNA for the CDR3: TGTGCCAGCAGCCACGGGGGCGACTATGGCTACACCTTC. Residues: CASSHGGDYGYTF. Drawing the rest from reference TRBV14 and TRBJ1-2, the complete variable domain is EAGVTQFPSHSVIEKGQTVTLRCDPISGHDNLYWYRRVMGKEIKFLLHFVKESKQDESGMPNNRFLAERTGGTYSTLKVQPAELEDSGVYFCASSHGGDYGYTFGSGTRLTVV.